The 24 T cell receptor beta chains reported below all come from one sample, sequenced in a study of T cell clonality in common variable immunodeficiency. Findings of the study overall: In common variable immunodeficiency, TCR beta chains reportedly carried fewer deletions and N-nucleotide insertions.

Repertoires were generated with immunoSEQ multiplex PCR, while TCRdb's copy carries only in-frame clones and drops some. Sampling found approximately 5,700 clones, none seen once. No antigen has been assigned to these receptors. Sequencing was carried out using peripheral blood mononuclear cells. The receptors come from a human donor with common variable immunodeficiency.

In its sample, this clone was seen a few times. The DNA ends 3 residues before the CDR3 does, and the rest of the CDR3 is filled in from the germline J gene. This chain uses TRBV2 with TRBJ2-3; TRBD1 is a possible D gene (6 bases). CDR1 SNHLY and CDR2 FYNNEI come from the germline V gene. This CDR3 region has 18 residues. V lost 4 bases and J 2 bases, leaving 22 bases between the germline ends. The CDR3 bases that were read are TGTGCCAGCAGTGGTGCGTGGGACACTCATGCCCTCACAGATACG. Its translation is CASSGAWDTHALTDT. The whole CDR3 sequence is CASSGAWDTHALTDTQYF.

On this clone: The CDR3 goes on 3 residues after the read ends, and that part is filled in from the germline J gene. This chain joins TRBV2 and TRBJ1-1; TRBD1 might be the D (5 bases). Germline V gene sequence: CDR1 SNHLY, CDR2 FYNNEI. The CDR3 totals 14 residues. V gave up 6 bases and J gave up 2 bases, with 13 bases separating them. The CDR3 DNA, read in part, is TGTGCCAGCAGCGACAGACAAGTTAACACTGAA. Translation: CASSDRQVNTE. The CDR3 in full is CASSDRQVNTEAFF.

This clone was counted only a few times. The read gets to within 3 residues of the CDR3 end, and the germline J gene fills in the rest. The V gene is TRBV2, the J gene TRBJ2-7, with unresolved D. Germline CDR1 and CDR2: SNHLY and FYNNEI. The CDR3 spans 14 residues. The V gene lost 6 bases and the J gene lost 2 bases, with 14 bases spanning the gap. CDR3 DNA (partial): TGTGCCAGCAGCAACCTAACAGCCGCCTACGAG. Translating it yields CASSNLTAAYE. The entire CDR3 sequence reads CASSNLTAAYEQYF.

Ten or more counts support this clone. The junction differs from germline at one of its ends, possibly a read error. Partial CDR3 DNA: TGCGCCAGCAGCCAAGAAACGGCAGCGAACTATGGC. Its protein is CASSQETAANYG. The whole CDR3 sequence is CASSQETAANYGYTF. This rearrangement joins TRBV4-2 to TRBJ1-2; the D is unclear. The read falls 3 residues short of the CDR3 end, and the missing part is taken from the germline J gene. CDR3 length: 15 residues. Germline CDR1 is LGHNA and CDR2 is YNFKEQ.

There are many counts of this clone. Sequencing ends 3 residues short of the CDR3 end; the germline J gene provides the rest. J is TRBJ1-2 and V is TRBV18, with 8 bases aligning to TRBD1. The length of the CDR3 is 13 residues. Germline V gene sequence: CDR1 KGHSH, CDR2 LQKENI. CDR3 loop: CASSPDTGGGYTF. Partial CDR3 DNA: TGTGCCAGCTCACCGGATACAGGGGGAGGC.

This clone was detected ten times or more. The CDR3 goes on 3 residues after the read ends, and that part is filled in from the germline J gene. This sequence joins TRBV7-8 and TRBJ1-2; 8 bases line up with TRBD1. V gave up 4 bases and J gave up 2 bases; unmatched junction bases: 3. Germline V gives CDR1 SGHVS, CDR2 FQNEAQ. This CDR3 is built from 14 residues. The CDR3 DNA, read in part, is TGTGCCAGCAGCTGGGGACAGGCCAACTATGGC. The encoded protein is CASSWGQANYG. The entire CDR3 reads CASSWGQANYGYTF.

Only a few counts were recorded for this clone. With the read ending 3 residues before the CDR3 end, the germline J gene is used to fill in that end. This chain uses TRBV25-1 with TRBJ2-5; 10 bases line up with TRBD1. The CDR3 runs 18 residues. In germline, CDR1 is MGHDK, CDR2 SYGVNS. The V and J ends lost 1 base and 6 bases, in that order; junction bases with no gene match: 14. CDR3 DNA (partial): TGTGCCAGCAGTGAATCGGTCCCGGACAGGGGGGTCAGAAAGACC. As protein: CASSESVPDRGVRKT. The full CDR3 sequence reads CASSESVPDRGVRKTQYF.

This clone was picked up many times. Read data end 3 residues before the CDR3 end; the end is taken from the germline J gene. V is TRBV18 and J is TRBJ2-3; 9 positions agree with TRBD1. Germline V gives CDR1 KGHSH, CDR2 LQKENI. The length of the CDR3 is 13 residues. V shed 4 bases and J 5 bases; nucleotides not matched to a gene: 1. CDR3 region: CASSRDREDTQYF. The CDR3 bases that were read are TGTGCCAGCTCACGGGACAGGGAAGATACG.

By frequency in the sample, this clone is medium-sized (0.01 to 0.1%). The CDR3 loop reads CASSVGTGGFEQFF. Incomplete CDR3 DNA: TGTGCCAGCTCAGTTGGAACAGGGGGTTTTGAG. This sequence joins TRBV18 and TRBJ2-1; 8 bases are shared with TRBD1. The read ends 3 residues early relative to the CDR3; the germline J gene fills the gap. J lost 9 bases, V lost 5 bases, and 9 bases had no gene match. CDR3 length equals 14 residues. The germline V gene encodes CDR1 KGHSH and CDR2 LQKENI.

Remarks on this clone: Sequencing ends 3 residues short of the CDR3 end; the germline J gene provides the rest. The chain carries TRBV7-9 and TRBJ1-4, with 9 bases that match TRBD1. The CDR3 loop spans 15 amino acids. The germline CDR1 and CDR2 sequences are SEHNR and FQNEAQ (reference sequence). V was pared by 6 bases and J by 7 bases, with 9 bases of the junction left unmatched. The CDR3 DNA, read in part, is TGTGCCAGCAGGCCCCGGGACAGGGAGCGTGAAAAA. Translating gives CASRPRDREREK. The entire CDR3 sequence reads CASRPRDREREKLFF.

This clone was recorded a few times. With the read ending 3 residues before the CDR3 end, the germline J gene is used to fill in that end. This chain links TRBV7-9 with TRBJ2-1, with 11 bases lining up with TRBD2. In germline, CDR1 is SEHNR, CDR2 FQNEAQ (reference sequence). Losses at the gene ends were 4 bases for V and 7 bases for J; bases not matched to a gene: 3. CDR3 length: 14 residues. CDR3 DNA, as far as it was read: TGTGCCAGCAGCTGGGGACTAGCGGTGAATGAG. Amino acid sequence: CASSWGLAVNE. The full CDR3 protein reads CASSWGLAVNEQFF.

This clone was seen a handful of times. The read is 3 residues too short to cover the CDR3 end, so that end is filled in from the germline J gene. The chain couples TRBV5-1 to TRBJ2-5; 9 bases line up with TRBD1. The V gene's germline CDR1 is SGHRS and CDR2 YFSETQ. This CDR3 is built from 15 residues. V shed 4 bases, J shed 5 bases, and the junction held 9 bases outside the gene matches. The CDR3 protein is CASSLGTGRLETQYF. The sequenced part of the CDR3 DNA is TGCGCCAGCAGCCTCGGGACAGGGAGATTGGAGACC.

Worth noting for this clone: Sequencing ends 3 residues short of the CDR3 end; the germline J gene provides the rest. V usage is TRBV19 and J usage is TRBJ1-6, with D possibly being TRBD1 (6 bases). V lost 4 bases, J lost 0 bases, and 16 bases lay in between. Germline V gene lookup returns CDR1 LNHDA and CDR2 SQIVND (reference sequence). This CDR3 contains 18 residues. The CDR3 spells CASSNPQATGSYNSPLHF. The CDR3 DNA, read in part, is TGTGCCAGTAGTAATCCCCAGGCGACAGGCTCCTATAATTCACCC. The full variable domain, with the rest looked up from reference TRBV19 and TRBJ1-6, is DGGITQSPKYLFRKEGQNVTLSCEQNLNHDAMYWYRQDPGQGLRLIYYSQIVNDFQKGDIAEGYSVSREKKESFPLTVTSAQKNPTAFYLCASSNPQATGSYNSPLHFGNGTRLTVT.

CDR3 in amino acids: CASSRVQRGANTGELFF. The covered CDR3 bases are TGTGCCAGCTCACGGGTCCAGCGGGGGGCGAACACCGGGGAG. The chain couples TRBV18 to TRBJ2-2; 9 bases are a match to TRBD2. The read ends 3 residues early relative to the CDR3; the germline J gene fills the gap. The CDR3 has 17 residues. Germline CDR1 and CDR2: KGHSH and LQKENI. V trimming: 4 bases; J trimming: 0 bases; junction bases outside the gene matches: 6. The variable domain in full, completed from reference TRBV18 and TRBJ2-2, reads NAGVMQNPRHLVRRRGQEARLRCSPMKGHSHVYWYRQLPEEGLKFMVYLQKENIIDESGMPKERFSAEFPKEGPSILRIQQVVRGDSAAYFCASSRVQRGANTGELFFGEGSRLTVL.

This clone was detected a few times. The observed sequence ends 3 residues before the CDR3 terminus, with the missing tail filled in from the germline J gene. This chain joins TRBV19 and TRBJ2-2; 10 nucleotides line up with TRBD1. This CDR3 contains 17 residues. In germline, CDR1 is LNHDA, CDR2 SQIVND (reference sequence). After removal of 4 bases from V and 7 bases from J, the junction contained 12 bases not matched to a gene. Here the CDR3 reads CASSNIGTGAGDGELFF. The DNA read from the CDR3 is TGTGCCAGTAGTAATATCGGGACAGGGGCAGGAGACGGGGAG.

Many counts were recorded for this clone. The CDR3 is cut off 3 residues early in the read; its end comes from the germline J gene. V and J are TRBV2 and TRBJ2-7, with TRBD1 as a possible D gene (6 bases). Deletions cut 4 bases from V and 1 base from J, with 11 bases between. CDR3 size: 14 residues. Germline CDR1 reads SNHLY; CDR2 reads FYNNEI. The part of the CDR3 DNA that was read is TGTGCCAGCAGTGTCGGGACACAGTCCTACGAG. Translation: CASSVGTQSYE. The CDR3, in full, reads CASSVGTQSYEQYF.

Incomplete CDR3 DNA: TGTGCCAGCAGTGAAGCGTGGGCTAGCGGATCAGATACG. Amino acid sequence: CASSEAWASGSDT. The entire CDR3 reads CASSEAWASGSDTQYF. This chain links TRBV2 with TRBJ2-3, with 7 bases aligning to TRBD2. The read terminates 3 residues ahead of where the CDR3 ends, so the germline J gene completes it. V trimming: 0 bases; J trimming: 4 bases; junction bases outside the gene matches: 7. CDR1 is SNHLY, CDR2 FYNNEI, per germline. The CDR3 extends over 16 amino acids.

In regard to this clone: The observed sequence ends 3 residues before the CDR3 terminus, with the missing tail filled in from the germline J gene. This sequence joins TRBV19 and TRBJ2-5; maybe TRBD2 (7 bases). The V end was cut by 3 bases, the J end by 3 bases, with 11 bases between. CDR3 length equals 14 residues. Per germline, CDR1 LNHDA and CDR2 SQIVND (reference sequence). CDR3 DNA, as far as it was read: TGTGCCAGTAGTATGGGGGCGGGGGAAGAGACC. Translation: CASSMGAGEET. The CDR3, in full, reads CASSMGAGEETQYF.

This clone has more than one count but fewer than ten. The missing CDR3 end, 3 residues past where the read stops, is filled in from the germline J gene. The chain links TRBV5-1 to TRBJ2-1; 9 bases are shared with TRBD2. This CDR3 is built from 13 residues. The V gene's germline CDR1 is SGHRS and CDR2 YFSETQ. Trimming removed 6 bases from V and 8 bases from J; junction bases left unmatched: 6. Partial CDR3 DNA: TGCGCCAGCACCGCTAGCGGGACGTATGAG. Protein sequence: CASTASGTYE. The entire CDR3 reads CASTASGTYEQFF.

This clone appeared a few times. Sequencing ends 3 residues short of the CDR3 end; the germline J gene provides the rest. The chain uses TRBV18 and TRBJ1-6; maybe TRBD1 (5 bases). Deletions cut 6 bases from V and 5 bases from J, with 11 bases between. Germline V gives CDR1 KGHSH, CDR2 LQKENI. This CDR3 region has 14 residues. CDR3 residues: CASSPRQNNSPLHF. The part of the CDR3 DNA that was read is TGTGCCAGCTCTCCTAGACAGAATAATTCACCC. The whole variable domain, filled in from reference TRBV18 and TRBJ1-6, reads NAGVMQNPRHLVRRRGQEARLRCSPMKGHSHVYWYRQLPEEGLKFMVYLQKENIIDESGMPKERFSAEFPKEGPSILRIQQVVRGDSAAYFCASSPRQNNSPLHFGNGTRLTVT.

This clone is classed as medium-sized. The read finishes 3 residues shy of the CDR3 end, and the germline J gene is used to complete it. J is TRBJ2-5 and V is TRBV5-1, with 7 bases identical to TRBD1. Trimming removed 2 bases from V and 4 bases from J; junction bases left unmatched: 2. Germline CDR1 reads SGHRS; CDR2 reads YFSETQ. CDR3 size: 13 residues. The sequenced part of the CDR3 DNA is TGCGCCAGCAGCTTTTCAGGGGGAGAGACC. Its translation: CASSFSGGET. The full CDR3 is CASSFSGGETQYF.

Regarding this clone: From the germline J gene comes the end of the CDR3, since the read stops 3 residues before it. The V and J genes are TRBV19 and TRBJ1-2, with TRBD1 as a possible D gene (5 bases). Germline CDR1 and CDR2: LNHDA and SQIVND (reference sequence). V dropped 9 bases and J dropped 6 bases, with 20 bases sitting between them. This CDR3 spans 14 amino acids. CDR3: CASQIRGKEDGYTF. The CDR3 bases that were read are TGTGCCAGCCAAATCCGGGGGAAGGAGGATGGC.

This clone has more than one count but fewer than ten. The CDR3 end is not reached by the read, which stops 3 residues before it; the germline J gene fills it in. The J gene is TRBJ1-5, the V gene TRBV19, with 7 bases fitting TRBD1. The CDR3 is made up of 13 amino acids. CDR1 and CDR2 (germline): LNHDA, SQIVND (reference sequence). J lost 7 bases, V lost 4 bases, and 4 bases had no gene match. CDR3 DNA (partial): TGTGCCAGTAGTACACAGACAGGGCAGCCC. The encoded protein is CASSTQTGQP. The full CDR3 is CASSTQTGQPQHF.

As concerns this clone: Coverage ceases 3 residues before the CDR3 finishes, and the germline J gene fills in the end. The chain uses TRBV19 and TRBJ1-5; D might be TRBD1 (5 bases). From germline, CDR1 is LNHDA and CDR2 SQIVND (reference sequence). Trimming shortened V by 7 bases and J by 0 bases, and 7 bases separated the two germline ends. The CDR3 extends over 13 amino acids. The sequenced CDR3 bases are TGTGCCAGTAAGGACACTAGCAATCAGCCC. It is translated as CASKDTSNQP. The entire CDR3 sequence reads CASKDTSNQPQHF.